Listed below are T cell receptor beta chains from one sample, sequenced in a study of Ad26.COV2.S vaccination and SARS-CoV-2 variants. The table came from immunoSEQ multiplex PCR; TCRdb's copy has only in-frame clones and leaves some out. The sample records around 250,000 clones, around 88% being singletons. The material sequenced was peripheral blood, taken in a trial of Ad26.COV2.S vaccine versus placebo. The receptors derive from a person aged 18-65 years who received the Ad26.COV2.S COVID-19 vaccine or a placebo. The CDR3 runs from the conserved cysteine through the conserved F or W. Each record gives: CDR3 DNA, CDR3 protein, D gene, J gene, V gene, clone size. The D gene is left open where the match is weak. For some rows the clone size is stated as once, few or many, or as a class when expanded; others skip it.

CDR3nt: TGTGCCACCAGTGATCCCCCCCGGACCGGGGAGCTGTTTTTT
CDR3aa: CATSDPPRTGELFF
d_gene: -
j_gene: TRBJ2-2
v_gene: TRBV24-1
abundance: -

CDR3nt: TGTGCCAGCAGTTACTCCATTGTTCGGGGGGCGCGGGAGCAGTACTTC
CDR3aa: CASSYSIVRGAREQYF
d_gene: -
j_gene: TRBJ2-7
v_gene: TRBV6-2/TRBV6-3
abundance: once

CDR3nt: TGTGCCAGTAGTATAAGAGACTCATACAATGAGCAGTTCTTC
CDR3aa: CASSIRDSYNEQFF
d_gene: -
j_gene: TRBJ2-1
v_gene: TRBV19
abundance: -

CDR3nt: TGTGCCAGCAGCGTGGACAGGGGCAACTATGGCTACACCTTC
CDR3aa: CASSVDRGNYGYTF
d_gene: TRBD1
j_gene: TRBJ1-2
v_gene: TRBV9
abundance: -

CDR3nt: TGCGCCAGCAGCTTGGTGGCTAGCGGGGGGGCCTCGGAGACCCAGTACTTC
CDR3aa: CASSLVASGGASETQYF
d_gene: TRBD2
j_gene: TRBJ2-5
v_gene: TRBV5-1
abundance: -

CDR3nt: TGTGCCAGCAGCCACGAAGATACGCAGTATTTT
CDR3aa: CASSHEDTQYF
d_gene: -
j_gene: TRBJ2-3
v_gene: TRBV14
abundance: -

CDR3nt: TGTGCCAGCAGCCGAAACCAAGAGACCCAGTACTTC
CDR3aa: CASSRNQETQYF
d_gene: -
j_gene: TRBJ2-5
v_gene: TRBV3-1/TRBV3-2
abundance: -

CDR3nt: TGCGCCAGCAGCCAAGATCGAGAGGCGGTGTTTTCCTACGAGCAGTACTTC
CDR3aa: CASSQDREAVFSYEQYF
d_gene: -
j_gene: TRBJ2-7
v_gene: TRBV4-1
abundance: -

CDR3nt: TGTGCCACCAGTGATGGGACAGATTTTGCAACTAATGAAAAACTGTTTTTT
CDR3aa: CATSDGTDFATNEKLFF
d_gene: TRBD1
j_gene: TRBJ1-4
v_gene: TRBV24-1
abundance: -

CDR3nt: TGTGCCAGCAGCTTGGAAGCAGGGGGCTTTGAAAAACTGTTTTTT
CDR3aa: CASSLEAGGFEKLFF
d_gene: TRBD1
j_gene: TRBJ1-4
v_gene: TRBV5-4
abundance: few

CDR3nt: TGTGCCTGGAGTGTGGGGGCCGGGGGGACCCAGTACTTC
CDR3aa: CAWSVGAGGTQYF
d_gene: -
j_gene: TRBJ2-5
v_gene: TRBV30
abundance: -

CDR3nt: TGCGCCAGCAGGGTCGACAGGGGCCTTAACTATGGCTACACCTTC
CDR3aa: CASRVDRGLNYGYTF
d_gene: TRBD1
j_gene: TRBJ1-2
v_gene: TRBV5-1
abundance: -

CDR3nt: TGTGCCAGCAGCTTACGGACCGGGACAGGGAAAAATGAGCAGTTCTTC
CDR3aa: CASSLRTGTGKNEQFF
d_gene: TRBD1
j_gene: TRBJ2-1
v_gene: TRBV7-2
abundance: -

CDR3nt: TGTGCCACCAGTGACTCCACCGTTGGGGAGGGACTCGCACAAGAGACCCAGTACTTC
CDR3aa: CATSDSTVGEGLAQETQYF
d_gene: TRBD2
j_gene: TRBJ2-5
v_gene: TRBV24-1
abundance: -

CDR3nt: TGTGCCAGCAGCTTAAAAGAGACCCAGTACTTC
CDR3aa: CASSLKETQYF
d_gene: -
j_gene: TRBJ2-5
v_gene: TRBV7-2
abundance: -

CDR3nt: TGTGCCAGCAGCGAACCGGGACGAGCCAAAAACATTCAGTACTTC
CDR3aa: CASSEPGRAKNIQYF
d_gene: -
j_gene: TRBJ2-4
v_gene: TRBV7-9
abundance: -

CDR3nt: TGTGCCAGCAGTGACCAATTGGGGGGGCAGGTTGAAAAACTGTTTTTT
CDR3aa: CASSDQLGGQVEKLFF
d_gene: -
j_gene: TRBJ1-4
v_gene: TRBV2
abundance: -

CDR3nt: TGTGCCAGCAGCTTGGGCCTCCGGGACAGGGACTACAATGAGCAGTTCTTC
CDR3aa: CASSLGLRDRDYNEQFF
d_gene: TRBD1
j_gene: TRBJ2-1
v_gene: TRBV5-4
abundance: -

CDR3nt: TGTGCCTCCCAGGGGGCCACTGAAGCTTTCTTT
CDR3aa: CASQGATEAFF
d_gene: TRBD1
j_gene: TRBJ1-1
v_gene: TRBV6-6
abundance: -

CDR3nt: TGTGCCAGCAGCCCGGGACTAGCGGGGACATACAATGAGCAGTTCTTC
CDR3aa: CASSPGLAGTYNEQFF
d_gene: TRBD2
j_gene: TRBJ2-1
v_gene: TRBV7-9
abundance: many

CDR3nt: TGTGCCAGCAGCGGGCGACTAGCGGGGACAACCGGGGAGCTGTTTTTT
CDR3aa: CASSGRLAGTTGELFF
d_gene: TRBD2
j_gene: TRBJ2-2
v_gene: TRBV9
abundance: -

CDR3nt: TGCAGCGTTGAAGATGGGGAAAACCTTCAAGCTTTCTTT
CDR3aa: CSVEDGENLQAFF
d_gene: -
j_gene: TRBJ1-1
v_gene: TRBV29-1
abundance: many